This TCR delta chain was profiled in a study of gamma-delta chains in newborns, infants, children. Overall study: Polyclonal expansion of innate γδ T cells after birth follows microbial exposure.

Germline loops: CDR1 TSWWSYY, CDR2 QGS. The CDR3 contains 18 residues. TCRdb called clones from the reads again using CATT. The sample lists about 4,200 delta-chain clones, about 39% occurring once. As for this clone: One junction end disagrees with the germline gene, perhaps due to a read error. Other DNA sequences within the sample encode an identical CDR3.

The sequencing input was blood. The J gene is TRDJ1, the V gene TRDV1; 11 bases map to TRDD3. The clonotype originates from a child who received the measles vaccine. CDR3 nucleotide sequence: TGTGCTCTTGGGGAACTAAGTCTACGCTGGGGGATACCCGATAAGCTCATCTTT. Translating it yields CALGELSLRWGIPDKLIF.